This T cell receptor (beta chain) comes out of a study of blood T cells in healthy people across ages. Study-level background: Capturing about one barcoded beta molecule per two T cells was achieved by template switching.

Note on this clonotype: Its target is unknown.

Germline V gene lookup returns CDR1 SGHNT and CDR2 YENEEA. Unmatched junction bases numbered 5, after V lost 3 bases and J lost 0 bases. The CDR3 totals 16 residues. Donor samples were obtained from healthy Caucasian individuals from Russia, aged about 6 to 90. Overall study findings and caveats: Whereas aged donors had fewer naive CD4+ cells, long-lived donors had more of them and higher diversity.

With a J-beta primer mix and a sample-barcoded 5' primer, a second PCR ran roughly 6 to 12 cycles. MiXCR, run by TCRdb on the 5' RACE reads, gives a single entry per CDR3 protein. The table has about 760,000 distinct CDR3 sequences, around three fifths seen once; the top ten hold about 26%. The receptor comes from a man aged 40-49 years in good health. The chain has TRBV11-3 and TRBJ2-3; 8 bases agree with TRBD2. Sequencing was performed on blood. CDR3 sequence: CASSFELAVSTDTQYF. The CDR3 DNA is TGTGCCAGCAGCTTTGAACTAGCGGTCAGCACAGATACGCAGTATTTT.